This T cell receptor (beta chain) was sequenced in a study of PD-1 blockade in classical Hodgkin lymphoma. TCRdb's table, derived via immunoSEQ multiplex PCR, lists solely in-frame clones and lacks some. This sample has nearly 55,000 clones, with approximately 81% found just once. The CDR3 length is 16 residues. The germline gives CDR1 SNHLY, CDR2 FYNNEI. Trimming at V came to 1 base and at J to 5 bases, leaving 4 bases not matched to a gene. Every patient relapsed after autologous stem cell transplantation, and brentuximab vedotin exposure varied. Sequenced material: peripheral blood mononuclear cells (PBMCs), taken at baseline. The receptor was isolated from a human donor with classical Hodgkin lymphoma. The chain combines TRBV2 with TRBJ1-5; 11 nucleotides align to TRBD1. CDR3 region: CASSEVGTGGHQPQHF. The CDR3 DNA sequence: TGTGCCAGCAGTGAAGTCGGGACAGGGGGTCATCAGCCCCAGCATTTT.